This TCR beta chain comes out of a study of immune evolution from preneoplasia to lung adenocarcinoma. This clone was counted between two and nine times. This CDR3 region has 12 residues. The ends lost 5 bases at V and 4 bases at J; junction bases unmatched: 0. Germline V gene sequence: CDR1 WSHSY, CDR2 SAAADI. Libraries were prepared by immunoSEQ multiplex PCR; TCRdb keeps only in-frame clonotypes and omits some of them. The table has about 5,000 clones, more than 75% seen once. The source of this sequence is a person in their 70s with lung adenocarcinoma. The chain uses TRBV10-2 and TRBJ2-3, with 7 bases matching TRBD1. The sample was FFPE minimally invasive lung adenocarcinoma tissue. The DNA for the CDR3 is TGCGCCAGCAGTACAGGGGCAGATACGCAGTATTTT. It codes for CASSTGADTQYF.